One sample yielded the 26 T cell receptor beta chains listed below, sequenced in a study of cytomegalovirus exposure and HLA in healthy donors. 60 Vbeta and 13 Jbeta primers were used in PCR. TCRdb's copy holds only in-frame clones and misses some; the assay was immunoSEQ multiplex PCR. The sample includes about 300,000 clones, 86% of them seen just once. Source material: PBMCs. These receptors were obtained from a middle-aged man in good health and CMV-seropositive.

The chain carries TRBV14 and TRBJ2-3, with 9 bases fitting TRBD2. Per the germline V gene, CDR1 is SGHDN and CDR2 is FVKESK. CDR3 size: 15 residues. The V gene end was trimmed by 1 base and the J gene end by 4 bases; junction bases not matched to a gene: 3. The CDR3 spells CASSQGIAGADTQYF. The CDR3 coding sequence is TGTGCCAGCAGCCAAGGGATAGCGGGAGCAGATACGCAGTATTTT.

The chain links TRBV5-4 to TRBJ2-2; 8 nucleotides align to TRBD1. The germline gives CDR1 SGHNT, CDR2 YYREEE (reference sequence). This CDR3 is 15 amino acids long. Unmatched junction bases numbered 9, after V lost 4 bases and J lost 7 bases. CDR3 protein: CASSPGQGFFGELFF. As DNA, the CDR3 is TGTGCCAGCAGCCCCGGACAGGGTTTTTTCGGGGAGCTGTTTTTT.

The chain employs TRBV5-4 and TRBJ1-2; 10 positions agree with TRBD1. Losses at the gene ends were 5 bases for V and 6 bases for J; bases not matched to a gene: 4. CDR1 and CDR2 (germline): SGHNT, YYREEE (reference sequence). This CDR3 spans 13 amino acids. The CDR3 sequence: CASRAGTGDGYTF. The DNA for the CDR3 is TGTGCCAGCAGGGCCGGGACAGGGGATGGCTACACCTTC.

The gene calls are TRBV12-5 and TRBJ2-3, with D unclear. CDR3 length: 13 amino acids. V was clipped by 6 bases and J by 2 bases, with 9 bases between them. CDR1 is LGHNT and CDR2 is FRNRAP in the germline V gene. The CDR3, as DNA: TGTGCTAGTGGAACAGAGTTCACAGATACGCAGTATTTT. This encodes CASGTEFTDTQYF. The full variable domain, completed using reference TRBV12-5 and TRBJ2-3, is DARVTQTPRHKVTEMGQEVTMRCQPILGHNTVFWYRQTMMQGLELLAYFRNRAPLDDSGMPKDRFSAEMPDATLATLKIQPSEPRDSAVYFCASGTEFTDTQYFGPGTRLTVL.

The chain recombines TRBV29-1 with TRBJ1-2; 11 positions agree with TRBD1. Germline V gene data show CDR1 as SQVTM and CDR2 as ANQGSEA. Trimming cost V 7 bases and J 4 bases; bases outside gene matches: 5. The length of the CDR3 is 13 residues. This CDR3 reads CSAGTGGVYGYTF. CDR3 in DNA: TGCAGCGCCGGGACAGGGGGGGTCTATGGCTACACCTTC.

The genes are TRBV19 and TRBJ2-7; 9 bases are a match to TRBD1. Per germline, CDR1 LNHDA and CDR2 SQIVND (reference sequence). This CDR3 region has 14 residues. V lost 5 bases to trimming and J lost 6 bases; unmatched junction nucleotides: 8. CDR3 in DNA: TGTGCCAGTAGTGCATGGGACAGGGATGGCGAGCAGTACTTC. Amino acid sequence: CASSAWDRDGEQYF.

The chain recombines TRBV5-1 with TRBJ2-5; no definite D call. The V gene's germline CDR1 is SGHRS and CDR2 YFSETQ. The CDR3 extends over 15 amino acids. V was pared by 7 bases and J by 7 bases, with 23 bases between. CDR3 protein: CASPHPPASPVTQYF. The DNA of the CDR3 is TGCGCCAGCCCCCACCCCCCCGCAAGCCCCGTGACCCAGTACTTC.

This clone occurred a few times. The CDR3 nucleotides are TGTGCCAGCAGCTTAGGGACAGGGAGTCCCGGGGAGCTGTTTTTT. Its protein is CASSLGTGSPGELFF. The chain uses TRBV7-3 and TRBJ2-2; 9 bases are shared with TRBD1. CDR1 is SGHTA, CDR2 FQGTGA, per germline. Trimming took 2 bases from V and 6 from J; bases not matched to a gene: 4. CDR3 length: 15 residues.

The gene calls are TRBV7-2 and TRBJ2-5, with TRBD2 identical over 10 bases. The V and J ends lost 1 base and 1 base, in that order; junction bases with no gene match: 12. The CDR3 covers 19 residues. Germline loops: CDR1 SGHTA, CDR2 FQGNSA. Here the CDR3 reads CASSLGSSGRAPPQETQYF. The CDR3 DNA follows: TGTGCCAGCAGCTTAGGATCAAGCGGGAGGGCCCCTCCCCAAGAGACCCAGTACTTC.

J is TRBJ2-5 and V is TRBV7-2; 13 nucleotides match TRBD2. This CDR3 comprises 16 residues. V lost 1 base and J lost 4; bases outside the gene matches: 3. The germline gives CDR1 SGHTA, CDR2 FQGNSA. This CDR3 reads CASSLGTSGSGETQYF. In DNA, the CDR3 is TGTGCCAGCAGCTTAGGGACTAGCGGGAGCGGAGAGACCCAGTACTTC.

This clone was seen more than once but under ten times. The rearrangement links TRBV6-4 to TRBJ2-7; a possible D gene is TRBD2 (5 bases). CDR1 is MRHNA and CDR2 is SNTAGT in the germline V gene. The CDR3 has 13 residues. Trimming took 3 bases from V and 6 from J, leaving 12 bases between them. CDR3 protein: CASSETTSAEQYF. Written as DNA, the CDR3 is TGTGCCAGCAGTGAGACTACCTCTGCCGAGCAGTACTTC.

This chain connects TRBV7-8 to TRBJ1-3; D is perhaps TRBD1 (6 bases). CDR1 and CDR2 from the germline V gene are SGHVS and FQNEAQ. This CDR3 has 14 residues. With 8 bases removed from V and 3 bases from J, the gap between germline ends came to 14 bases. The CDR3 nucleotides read TGTGCCAGCTTGTGGGGGGGCAGTGGAAACACCATATATTTT. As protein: CASLWGGSGNTIYF.

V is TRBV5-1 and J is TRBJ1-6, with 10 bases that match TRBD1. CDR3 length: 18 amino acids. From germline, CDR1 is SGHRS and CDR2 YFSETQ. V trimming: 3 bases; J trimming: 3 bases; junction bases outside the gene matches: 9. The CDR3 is CASSSLPGQGIYNSPLHF. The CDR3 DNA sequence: TGCGCCAGCAGCTCCCTACCGGGACAGGGGATCTATAATTCACCCCTCCACTTT.

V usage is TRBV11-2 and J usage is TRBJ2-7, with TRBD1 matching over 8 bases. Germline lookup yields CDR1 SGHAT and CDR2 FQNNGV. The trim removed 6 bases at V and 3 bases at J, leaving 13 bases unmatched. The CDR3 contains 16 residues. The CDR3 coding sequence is TGTGCCAGCAGACCCATCAGGGGGCTAAAATTCTACGAGCAGTACTTC. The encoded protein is CASRPIRGLKFYEQYF.

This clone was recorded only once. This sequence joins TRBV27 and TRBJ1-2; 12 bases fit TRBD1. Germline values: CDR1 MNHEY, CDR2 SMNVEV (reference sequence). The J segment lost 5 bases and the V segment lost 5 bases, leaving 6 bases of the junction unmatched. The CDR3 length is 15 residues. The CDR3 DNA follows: TGTGCCAGCAGTGCCGGGACAGGGGGCTCATATGGCTACACCTTC. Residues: CASSAGTGGSYGYTF.

The CDR3 spells CASSRPTGTGYTEAFF. The CDR3 bases are TGTGCCAGCAGTCGTCCTACCGGGACAGGGTACACTGAAGCTTTCTTT. The V call is TRBV6-6, the J call TRBJ1-1, with 9 bases matching TRBD1. The J segment lost 3 bases and the V segment lost 5 bases, leaving 10 bases of the junction unmatched. Germline loops: CDR1 MNHNY, CDR2 SVGAGI (reference sequence). This CDR3 spans 16 amino acids.

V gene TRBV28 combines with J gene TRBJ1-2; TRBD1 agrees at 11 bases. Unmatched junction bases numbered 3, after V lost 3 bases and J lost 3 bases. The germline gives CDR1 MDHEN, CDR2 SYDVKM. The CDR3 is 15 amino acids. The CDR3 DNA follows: TGTGCCAGCAGTTTTCGGACAGGGGGCCACTATGGCTACACCTTC. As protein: CASSFRTGGHYGYTF.

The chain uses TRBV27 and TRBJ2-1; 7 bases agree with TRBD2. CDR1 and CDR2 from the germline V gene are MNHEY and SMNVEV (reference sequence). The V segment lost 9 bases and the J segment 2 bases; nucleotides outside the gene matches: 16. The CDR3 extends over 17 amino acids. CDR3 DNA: TGTGCCAGTACTATTTCTGGCGGGAGTTTACCCTACAATGAGCAGTTCTTC. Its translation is CASTISGGSLPYNEQFF.

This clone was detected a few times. This CDR3 is CASSFQSTDTQYF. In nucleotides, the CDR3 is TGTGCCAGCAGCTTTCAAAGCACAGATACGCAGTATTTT. The chain has TRBV7-3 and TRBJ2-3; D ambiguous. Germline V gene data show CDR1 as SGHTA and CDR2 as FQGTGA. There are 13 residues in the CDR3. The V and J ends lost 3 bases and 0 bases respectively, with 4 bases between them.

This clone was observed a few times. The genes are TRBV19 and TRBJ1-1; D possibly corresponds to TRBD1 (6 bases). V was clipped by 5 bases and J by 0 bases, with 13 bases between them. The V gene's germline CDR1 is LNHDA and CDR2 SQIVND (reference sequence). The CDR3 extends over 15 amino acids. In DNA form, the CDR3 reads TGTGCCAGTAGTCTTACAGGGTCCATGAACACTGAAGCTTTCTTT. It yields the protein CASSLTGSMNTEAFF. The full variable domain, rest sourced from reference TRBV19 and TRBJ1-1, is DGGITQSPKYLFRKEGQNVTLSCEQNLNHDAMYWYRQDPGQGLRLIYYSQIVNDFQKGDIAEGYSVSREKKESFPLTVTSAQKNPTAFYLCASSLTGSMNTEAFFGQGTRLTVV.

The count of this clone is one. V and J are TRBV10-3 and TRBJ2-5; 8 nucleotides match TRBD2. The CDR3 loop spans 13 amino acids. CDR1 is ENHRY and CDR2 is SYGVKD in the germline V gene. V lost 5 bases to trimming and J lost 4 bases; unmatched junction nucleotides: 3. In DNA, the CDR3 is TGTGCCATCAGTAGCGGGAGAGGAGAGACCCAGTACTTC. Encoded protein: CAISSGRGETQYF.

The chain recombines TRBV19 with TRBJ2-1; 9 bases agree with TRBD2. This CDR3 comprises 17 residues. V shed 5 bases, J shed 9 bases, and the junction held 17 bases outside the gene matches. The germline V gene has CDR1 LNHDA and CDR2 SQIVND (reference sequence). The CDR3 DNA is TGTGCCAGTAGTGGTGAGGGGGCAGGGAGCGGGAGGATTGAGCAGTTCTTC. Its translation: CASSGEGAGSGRIEQFF.

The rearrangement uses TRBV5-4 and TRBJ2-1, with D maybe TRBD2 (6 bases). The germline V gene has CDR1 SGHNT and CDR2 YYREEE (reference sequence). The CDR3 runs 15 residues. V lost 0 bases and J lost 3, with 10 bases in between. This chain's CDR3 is CASSLAGLNYNEQFF. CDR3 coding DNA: TGTGCCAGCAGCTTGGCGGGACTTAACTACAATGAGCAGTTCTTC. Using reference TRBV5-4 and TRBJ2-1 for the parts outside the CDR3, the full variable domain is ETGVTQSPTHLIKTRGQQVTLRCSSQSGHNTVSWYQQALGQGPQFIFQYYREEENGRGNFPPRFSGLQFPNYSSELNVNALELDDSALYLCASSLAGLNYNEQFFGPGTRLTVL.

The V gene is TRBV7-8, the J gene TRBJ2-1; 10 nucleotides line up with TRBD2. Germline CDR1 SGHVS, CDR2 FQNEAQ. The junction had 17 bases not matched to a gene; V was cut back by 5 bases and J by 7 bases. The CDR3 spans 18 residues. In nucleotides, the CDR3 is TGTGCCAGCAGCCCCCTTCATACGAGCGGGAGGGCCGATAATGAGCAGTTCTTC. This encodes CASSPLHTSGRADNEQFF. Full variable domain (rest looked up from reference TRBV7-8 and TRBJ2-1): GAGVSQSPRYKVAKRGQDVALRCDPISGHVSLFWYQQALGQGPEFLTYFQNEAQLDKSGLPSDRFFAERPEGSVSTLKIQRTQQEDSAVYLCASSPLHTSGRADNEQFFGPGTRLTVL.

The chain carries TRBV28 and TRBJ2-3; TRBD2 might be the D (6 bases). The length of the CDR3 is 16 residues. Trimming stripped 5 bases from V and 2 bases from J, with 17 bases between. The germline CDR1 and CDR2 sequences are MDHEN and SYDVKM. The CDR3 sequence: CASSMGGMGDTDTQYF. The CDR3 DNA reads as TGTGCCAGCAGTATGGGGGGTATGGGAGACACAGATACGCAGTATTTT.

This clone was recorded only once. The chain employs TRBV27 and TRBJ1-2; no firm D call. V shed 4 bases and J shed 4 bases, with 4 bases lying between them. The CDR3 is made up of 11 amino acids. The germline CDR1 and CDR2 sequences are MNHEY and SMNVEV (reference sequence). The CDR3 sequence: CASSSGYGYTF. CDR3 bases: TGTGCCAGCAGTTCAGGCTATGGCTACACCTTC.